The 11 T cell receptor beta chains presented below share a single source sample, sequenced in a study of blood T cell repertoires in COVID-19. Clones were sequenced by immunoSEQ multiplex PCR, and TCRdb holds only the in-frame ones, with some missing. The sample carries about 150,000 clones, roughly 88% recorded once. Sequencing input: peripheral blood. The receptors stem from a woman aged 45 to 65 with acute or convalescent COVID-19.

This chain joins TRBV5-8 and TRBJ1-1; TRBD1 matches at 9 bases. CDR1 and CDR2 from the germline V gene are SGHTS and YDEGEE. V dropped 4 bases and J dropped 4; count of bases not matched to a gene: 11. The CDR3 has 16 amino acids. The CDR3 nucleotides are TGTGCCAGCAGCAGGGACAGGGCGAACTTGGCCACTGAAGCTTTCTTT. Its protein is CASSRDRANLATEAFF.

This rearrangement joins TRBV19 to TRBJ2-1; D perhaps matches TRBD2 (6 bases). Germline V gives CDR1 LNHDA, CDR2 SQIVND (reference sequence). This CDR3 spans 14 amino acids. The V and J ends lost 4 bases and 3 bases respectively, with 10 bases between them. This CDR3 reads CASSRGLLYNEQFF. For the CDR3, the DNA is TGTGCCAGTAGTAGGGGACTCCTCTACAATGAGCAGTTCTTC.

The J gene is TRBJ1-5, the V gene TRBV4-3; perhaps TRBD1 as D (5 bases). Germline CDR1 is LGHNA and CDR2 is YSLEER. The CDR3 extends over 17 amino acids. V was clipped by 0 bases and J by 5 bases, with 17 bases between them. CDR3 residues: CASSQEWRQGVDQPQHF. DNA of the CDR3: TGCGCCAGCAGCCAAGAGTGGCGGCAGGGTGTTGATCAGCCCCAGCATTTT.

This rearrangement joins TRBV9 to TRBJ2-3; D perhaps matches TRBD2 (6 bases). V lost 0 bases and J lost 5, with 10 bases in between. The germline V gene has CDR1 SGDLS and CDR2 YYNGEE. The CDR3 contains 14 residues. DNA for the CDR3: TGTGCCAGCAGCGTAGCGGGAGTTCAAGATACGCAGTATTTT. Protein: CASSVAGVQDTQYF. The variable domain in full, completed from reference TRBV9 and TRBJ2-3, reads DSGVTQTPKHLITATGQRVTLRCSPRSGDLSVYWYQQSLDQGLQFLIQYYNGEERAKGNILERFSAQQFPDLHSELNLSSLELGDSALYFCASSVAGVQDTQYFGPGTRLTVL.

This clone has a handful of counts. The chain is built from TRBV4-1 and TRBJ2-7; D possibly corresponds to TRBD1 (6 bases). Trimming stripped 1 base from V and 6 bases from J, with 16 bases between. The CDR3 covers 15 residues. Germline V gene lookup returns CDR1 MGHRA and CDR2 YSYEKL. The chain's CDR3 is CASSQVTKGVGEQYF. In nucleotides, the CDR3 is TGCGCCAGCAGCCAAGTTACGAAGGGGGTAGGCGAGCAGTACTTC.

This chain links TRBV4-2 with TRBJ2-1; 10 bases agree with TRBD2. The junction had 5 bases not matched to a gene; V was cut back by 3 bases and J by 0 bases. Germline-derived CDR1 and CDR2 are LGHNA and YNFKEQ. The CDR3 runs to 17 residues. CDR3 in amino acids: CASSQEPSGSSYNEQFF. In DNA form, the CDR3 reads TGTGCCAGCAGCCAGGAACCTAGCGGGAGCTCCTACAATGAGCAGTTCTTC.

The chain recombines TRBV2 with TRBJ2-3, with TRBD2 matching over 8 bases. V lost 6 bases to trimming and J lost 0 bases; unmatched junction nucleotides: 14. The V gene's germline CDR1 is SNHLY and CDR2 FYNNEI. CDR3 length: 18 amino acids. The CDR3 DNA reads as TGTGCCAGCAGCACCGGGACTAGGCATTATTCTAGCACAGATACGCAGTATTTT. This sequence encodes CASSTGTRHYSSTDTQYF. Using reference TRBV2 and TRBJ2-3 for the parts outside the CDR3, the full variable domain is EPEVTQTPSHQVTQMGQEVILRCVPISNHLYFYWYRQILGQKVEFLVSFYNNEISEKSEIFDDQFSVERPDGSNFTLKIRSTKLEDSAMYFCASSTGTRHYSSTDTQYFGPGTRLTVL.

This clone was seen more than once but under ten times. The chain carries TRBV6-2 or TRBV6-3 and TRBJ2-2; D is possibly TRBD2 (6 bases). CDR1 is MNHEY, CDR2 SVGEGT, per germline. The CDR3 is made up of 16 amino acids. The V gene lost 3 bases and the J gene lost 7 bases, with 18 bases spanning the gap. This CDR3 is CASSYDREPFGGELFF. CDR3 sequence (DNA): TGTGCCAGCAGTTATGATCGGGAGCCCTTCGGCGGGGAGCTGTTTTTT.

The chain is built from TRBV28 and TRBJ1-2; 8 positions agree with TRBD1. Germline V CDR1 and CDR2: MDHEN, SYDVKM. CDR3 size: 13 residues. With 4 bases clipped from V and 6 bases from J, the junction kept 4 bases outside the gene matches. The CDR3 sequence: CASSSQGAHGYTF. The CDR3, as DNA: TGTGCCAGCAGTTCTCAGGGGGCGCATGGCTACACCTTC.

The V gene is TRBV6-1, the J gene TRBJ1-2; D perhaps matches TRBD1 (5 bases). Germline CDR1 MNHNS, CDR2 SASEGT. The CDR3 covers 16 residues. V was trimmed by 0 bases and J by 9 bases, leaving 20 bases between them. The CDR3 loop is CASSEALSGQEGSYTF. The CDR3 DNA reads TGTGCCAGCAGTGAAGCCCTCTCAGGGCAGGAAGGCAGCTACACCTTC.

The chain is built from TRBV3-1 (or the pseudogene TRBV3-2) and TRBJ1-5, with D possibly TRBD1 on 5 matching bases. The CDR3 extends over 14 amino acids. The germline V and J ends were trimmed by 0 bases and 6 bases, with 9 bases remaining between them. Germline CDR1 reads LGHDT; CDR2 reads YNNKEL (reference sequence). CDR3 bases: TGTGCCAGCAGCCAAGATTGGGGGGGTCAGCCCCAGCATTTT. It codes for CASSQDWGGQPQHF.